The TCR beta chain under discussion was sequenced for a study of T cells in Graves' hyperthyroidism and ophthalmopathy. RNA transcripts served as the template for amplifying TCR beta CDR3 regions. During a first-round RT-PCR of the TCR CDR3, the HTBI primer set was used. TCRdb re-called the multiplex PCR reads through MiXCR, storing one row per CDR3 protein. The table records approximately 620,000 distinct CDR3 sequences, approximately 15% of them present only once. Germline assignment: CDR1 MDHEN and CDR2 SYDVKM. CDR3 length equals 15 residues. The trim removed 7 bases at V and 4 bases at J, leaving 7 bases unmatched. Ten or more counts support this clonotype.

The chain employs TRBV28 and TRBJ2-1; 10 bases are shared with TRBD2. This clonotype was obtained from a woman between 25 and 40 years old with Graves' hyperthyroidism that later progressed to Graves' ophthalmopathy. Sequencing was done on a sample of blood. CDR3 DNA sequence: TGTGCCAGCACCCAGGGACTAGCGACTTACAATGAGCAGTTCTTC. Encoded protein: CASTQGLATYNEQFF.